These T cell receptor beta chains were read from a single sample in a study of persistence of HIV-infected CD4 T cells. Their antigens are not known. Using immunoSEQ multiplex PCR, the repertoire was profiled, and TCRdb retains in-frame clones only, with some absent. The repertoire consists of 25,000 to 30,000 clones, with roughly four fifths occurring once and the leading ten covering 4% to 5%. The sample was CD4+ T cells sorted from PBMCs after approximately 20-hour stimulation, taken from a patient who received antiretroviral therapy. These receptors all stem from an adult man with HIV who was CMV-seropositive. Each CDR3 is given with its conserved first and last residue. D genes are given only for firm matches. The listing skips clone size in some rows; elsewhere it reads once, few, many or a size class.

CASSEWVAGIYTGELFF TGTGCCAGCAGTGAATGGGTAGCGGGGATTTACACCGGGGAGCTGTTTTTT TRBV25-1 . TRBD2 TRBJ2-2
CASSQAGVQRNQPQHF TGCGCCAGCAGCCAAGCAGGCGTCCAGCGCAATCAGCCCCAGCATTTT TRBV4-1 . . TRBJ1-5
CASSQDPPTSTDTQYF TGTGCCAGCAGCCAAGATCCCCCGACTAGCACAGATACGCAGTATTTT TRBV3-1/TRBV3-2 once . TRBJ2-3
CASSRRDREIEQFF TGTGCCAGCAGCCGCCGGGACAGGGAGATTGAGCAGTTCTTC TRBV27 . TRBD1 TRBJ2-1
CASRVEGELFF TGTGCCAGCCGAGTGGAGGGGGAGCTGTTTTTT TRBV7-9 . . TRBJ2-2
CASSLLVGVYEQYF TGTGCCAGCAGCCTGCTAGTGGGGGTCTACGAGCAGTACTTC TRBV7-8 . . TRBJ2-7
CASSHSGDSTDTQYF TGTGCCAGCAGCCATAGCGGGGATAGCACAGATACGCAGTATTTT TRBV3-1/TRBV3-2 . TRBD2 TRBJ2-3
CASSPGPDTQYF TGTGCCAGCTCACCCGGGCCAGATACGCAGTATTTT TRBV18 . . TRBJ2-3
CASSTTGGVEKLFF TGTGCCAGCAGCACAACAGGGGGCGTTGAAAAACTGTTTTTT TRBV6-5 . TRBD1 TRBJ1-4
CASSYGGEGNTIYF TGTGCCAGCAGCTACGGTGGAGAAGGAAACACCATATATTTT TRBV7-2 . . TRBJ1-3
CASLTGPWGYTF TGTGCCAGCCTGACAGGACCTTGGGGCTACACCTTC TRBV6-5 . . TRBJ1-2
CASSQVKGGSEQYF TGTGCCAGCAGCCAAGTGAAGGGGGGGTCCGAGCAGTACTTC TRBV3-1/TRBV3-2 . . TRBJ2-7
CAWSSQQSEAFF TGTGCCTGGAGCTCCCAGCAAAGTGAAGCTTTCTTT TRBV30 . . TRBJ1-1
CASSLTENTEAFF TGTGCCAGCAGTCTAACAGAAAACACTGAAGCTTTCTTT TRBV2 once . TRBJ1-1
CASSPTKGVLGSPLHF TGTGCCAGCAGTCCAACGAAGGGGGTATTGGGTTCACCCCTCCACTTT TRBV27 . . TRBJ1-6
CASILGGASYEQYF TGTGCCAGCATCCTTGGTGGGGCATCCTACGAGCAGTACTTC TRBV2 . . TRBJ2-7
CASSQPGQGRAFF TGCGCCAGCAGCCAACCTGGACAGGGGCGAGCTTTCTTT TRBV4-1 . TRBD1 TRBJ1-1
CASSAGQRNSPLHF TGTGCCAGTAGTGCCGGACAGAGAAATTCACCCCTCCACTTT TRBV19 . . TRBJ1-6
CASSLVPSYSNQPQHF TGTGCCAGCAGCTTAGTCCCCAGCTATAGCAATCAGCCCCAGCATTTT TRBV7-8 . . TRBJ1-5
CASGFLSNTGELFF TGTGCCAGCGGCTTCCTTTCGAACACCGGGGAGCTGTTTTTT TRBV2 . . TRBJ2-2
CASSPGGELFF TGTGCCAGCAGCCCCGGCGGGGAGCTGTTTTTT TRBV7-7 . . TRBJ2-2
CASSLPGQGVDTQYF TGTGCCAGTAGTCTACCGGGACAGGGAGTAGATACGCAGTATTTT TRBV19 . TRBD1 TRBJ2-3
CSARGTGQETQYF TGCAGCGCCCGTGGGACTGGCCAAGAGACCCAGTACTTC TRBV29-1 . . TRBJ2-5
CASRRGLTTDTQYF TGTGCCAGCAGGCGGGGCCTAACCACAGATACGCAGTATTTT TRBV2 . . TRBJ2-3
CASSLGQGAQPQHF TGTGCCAGCAGTTTAGGACAGGGCGCTCAGCCCCAGCATTTT TRBV27 . TRBD1 TRBJ1-5
CASSLHRGSTEAFF TGTGCCAGCAGCTTGCACAGGGGGAGCACTGAAGCTTTCTTT TRBV27 . TRBD1 TRBJ1-1
CASSVGHSDNYGYTF TGTGCCAGCAGCGTAGGGCACTCCGATAACTATGGCTACACCTTC TRBV9 . . TRBJ1-2
CASSLESGGALGELFF TGTGCCAGCAGCTTAGAAAGCGGGGGGGCCCTCGGGGAGCTGTTTTTT TRBV7-2 . TRBD2 TRBJ2-2
CASSRQGGEETQYF TGTGCCAGCAGCAGACAGGGGGGAGAAGAGACCCAGTACTTC TRBV6-5 . TRBD1 TRBJ2-5
CSATMTWRTGGVPTEAFF TGCAGCGCTACCATGACTTGGAGGACAGGGGGCGTCCCTACTGAAGCTTTCTTT TRBV29-1 . TRBD1 TRBJ1-1
CASKKDRSNTGELFF TGTGCCAGCAAGAAAGACAGGTCGAACACCGGGGAGCTGTTTTTT TRBV6-5 . . TRBJ2-2
CASSPRSDTQYF TGTGCCAGCAGCCCACGTTCGGATACGCAGTATTTT TRBV14 . . TRBJ2-3
CASSRRDNTDTQYF TGTGCCAGCAGCCGCAGGGACAACACAGATACGCAGTATTTT TRBV11-3 . . TRBJ2-3
CASSLTGHEQFF TGTGCCAGCAGTTTAACCGGTCATGAGCAGTTCTTC TRBV28 . . TRBJ2-1
CASRPRAGGPLDEQFF TGTGCCAGCAGACCTAGAGCGGGGGGGCCTTTGGATGAGCAGTTCTTC TRBV12-1 . . TRBJ2-1
CASSLEGGGGYTF TGTGCCAGCAGCTTAGAAGGTGGTGGGGGCTACACCTTC TRBV7-9 . . TRBJ1-2
CASSLGNGEKLFF TGTGCCAGCAGCTTAGGAAATGGTGAAAAACTGTTTTTT TRBV7-2 once . TRBJ1-4
CASSLTGTGGWEEQFF TGTGCCAGCAGCTTGACCGGGACAGGGGGTTGGGAAGAGCAGTTCTTC TRBV7-3 once TRBD1 TRBJ2-1
CASSFRQGTDEAFF TGCGCCAGCAGCTTTCGACAGGGGACGGATGAAGCTTTCTTT TRBV5-1 . TRBD1 TRBJ1-1
CASRGHPYEQYF TGTGCCAGCAGGGGACATCCCTACGAGCAGTACTTC TRBV28 . . TRBJ2-7
CASSPTGTTNNEQFF TGTGCCAGCAGCCCAACTGGGACAACCAACAATGAGCAGTTCTTC TRBV5-5 . . TRBJ2-1
CATSDNDIRFTQYF TGTGCCACCAGTGATAATGATATTAGATTTACGCAGTATTTT TRBV24-1 . . TRBJ2-3
CASSPGLAISYEQYF TGTGCCAGCAGCCCCGGACTAGCGATATCCTACGAGCAGTACTTC TRBV7-2 . TRBD2 TRBJ2-7
CASSYSSGQGTYEQYF TGTGCCAGCAGTTACTCCTCGGGACAGGGGACCTACGAGCAGTACTTC TRBV6-6 . TRBD1 TRBJ2-7
CASSEYWQGDEKLFF TGTGCCAGCAGTGAATATTGGCAGGGAGATGAAAAACTGTTTTTT TRBV25-1 . . TRBJ1-4
CASSLDRGQVGQETQYF TGTGCCAGCAGCTTGGACCGAGGACAGGTGGGGCAAGAGACCCAGTACTTC TRBV5-4 . TRBD1 TRBJ2-5
CASSGPRGGEQFF TGTGCCAGCAGTGGCCCCCGAGGGGGTGAGCAGTTCTTC TRBV6-4 . . TRBJ2-1
CASSLNSQGGYEQYF TGTGCCAGCAGCTTAAACTCCCAGGGGGGGTACGAGCAGTACTTC TRBV7-3 . . TRBJ2-7